This T cell receptor beta chain emerged from a study of T and B cells in COVID-19 patients (dated by TCRdb to the early 2020s). At the level of the whole study: In this study, adaptive immunity was profiled in COVID-19 patients who either had active infection or had recovered, using TRB and IGH repertoire sequencing of peripheral blood. The TCR and BCR sequence repository comprised a few dozen patients and 69 time points, with over 7 million TCR sequences analysed. Repertoire analyses used an age-matched reference group of nearly 40 healthy donors who were negative for COVID-19 antibodies as the comparison. As many as 9 follow-up blood samples were taken per patient, and some of the samples covered different disease stages within the same individual. The recovered cohort had a median age of around 37 years, compared with approximately 70 years in the active-infection cohort. A recovered cohort included some 19 patients who provided some 21 samples, and most of these patients had mild to moderate COVID-19 treated on an outpatient basis. Two patients belonged to both the recovered and active cohorts because samples were available from active disease and after recovery. Comorbidities linked to unfavorable COVID-19 outcome were present in about 90% of the roughly 20 patients in the active-infection cohort. In the active-infection cohort, about 65% of the roughly 20 patients were critically ill and required mechanical ventilation or ECMO. Summary of the overall study and its limitations: Specific T cell subsets (CD4+/Treg/CD8+) and sorted SARS-CoV-2-responsive or tetramer+ T cells had not yet been sequenced, with those experiments still ongoing. The cohort was considered too small to assess HLA contributions to COVID-19 susceptibility or severity. In active COVID-19, TRB repertoires were highly clonal, while at recovery, diversity and richness increased above the levels seen in healthy donors. Blood samples from mildly ill patients during symptoms and early samples from severe cases were scarce. TRBV/TRBJ gene usage was reported as strongly skewed in patients with COVID-19. The reported TCR clusters were said to need prospective validation before any clinical use. A total of around 2,500 TCR clusters were exclusive to the recovered cohort, and approximately 28 of those clusters were low-pGen clusters.

The sequencing machine was an Illumina MiSeq. Multiplex PCR with BIOMED2 TRB-A/B primer pools was used to amplify the TRB rearrangements. Illumina-compatible adapters and 7-nucleotide sample barcodes were attached to the amplicons in two consecutive PCRs. Phusion HS II polymerase was used for all library PCRs. The amplicons were purified from gel with the NucleoSpin Gel and PCR Clean-up kit, measured on Qubit, and combined at 4 nM. Amplicon pool quality was checked on an Agilent 2100 Bioanalyzer before Illumina next-generation sequencing. The source study handled its data this way. Annotation of TRB rearrangements was performed with MiXCR 3.0.8 using the default MiXCR reference library. Sequences with fewer than 2 reads and non-productive reads were filtered out, and every unique CDR3 nucleotide sequence was treated as a single clone. Clonality, diversity, richness and V-J gene usage were calculated in R 3.5.1. TCR clustering by CDR3 similarity used GLIPH2, with generation probabilities calculated by OLGA. Only GLIPH2 clusters containing at least four unique TCR clonotypes present in at least three individuals were kept. Starting from the raw public reads, TCRdb applied fastp trimming at Q25, assembled clones with MiXCR and retained in-frame beta chains. Each CDR3 protein appears once, grouped with its most common genes and DNA. None of the V and J calls come from the authors' own analysis; TCRdb made them. Counted in this sample were around 28,000 distinct CDR3 sequences; 32% of them appeared once. The ten most abundant clones make up around 1.8% of the sample.

As encoded in the germline V gene (reference sequence), CDR1 is MNHEY while CDR2 is SMNVEV. The CDR3 starts with the cysteine, ends with the phenylalanine, and has 16 residues. Just the 48-base CDR3 DNA is kept, in frame starting at base 1. Compared with germline, V lacks 5 bases and J lacks 1 base; bases without a gene match: 4. Genomic DNA extracted from blood was used in amounts of about 250-550 ng for amplification of TRB repertoires. Relative to its sample, this clonotype is medium-sized (0.01 to 0.1%). Its binding antigen is unknown. Base-call qualities are not available, and no considerably larger clone is one nucleotide away.

The chain is made from TRBV27 and TRBJ2-3; TRBD2 aligns with 12 central bases. The sequenced sample was blood. The clonotype comes from a human donor who had recovered from COVID-19. For the CDR3, the sequence is CASSLRLAGGTDTQYF. The bases are TGTGCCAGCAGTCTACGACTAGCGGGAGGCACAGATACGCAGTATTTT.